This T cell receptor (beta chain) was captured by sequencing in a study of blood T cell repertoires in COVID-19. TCRdb's table, derived via immunoSEQ multiplex PCR, lists solely in-frame clones and lacks some. The sample yields about 120,000 clones, 65% to 90% seen once. This clone was seen once. The sequenced material came from peripheral blood. The sequence came from a man at least 80 years old with acute or convalescent COVID-19.

This chain's CDR3 is CASSLLLPRTGGNSPLHF. CDR3 DNA sequence: TGTGCCAGCAGCTTACTCCTGCCACGGACAGGGGGGAATTCACCCCTCCACTTT. This rearrangement joins TRBV11-2 to TRBJ1-6; the match to TRBD1 covers 10 bases. The CDR3 consists of 18 residues. V shed 2 bases, J shed 7 bases, and the junction held 11 bases outside the gene matches. CDR1 and CDR2 from the germline V gene are SGHAT and FQNNGV.